The rows below give T cell receptor beta chains drawn from one sample of a study of regulatory T cells in long-lasting Graves disease. TCRdb re-called the multiplex PCR reads with MiXCR, one entry per CDR3 protein. The sample comprises roughly 500,000 distinct CDR3 sequences, less than 15% of which are singletons, and about 9.1% rests with the top ten. This same sample was also taken into another study, of T cells in Graves' hyperthyroidism and ophthalmopathy.

Sequenced here: peripheral blood mononuclear cells (PBMCs), sampled at new diagnosis, from a patient treated with antithyroid drugs. Receptors were obtained from a man aged 25-45 years with Graves disease. Each CDR3 is given with its conserved first and last residue. The D gene is left open where the match is weak. Part of the rows lack a size; the others show once, few, many or a class for expanded clones.

V gene: TRBV12-3/TRBV12-4
D gene: .
CDR3 length: 15
J gene: TRBJ2-7
clone size: .
CDR3 protein: CVSSLGDSIIYEQYF
CDR3 DNA: TGTGTCAGCAGTTTAGGAGACTCAATTATCTACGAGCAGTACTTC

V gene: TRBV19
D gene: TRBD2
CDR3 length: 18
J gene: TRBJ2-1
clone size: .
CDR3 protein: CASSNRLAGGHSYNEQFF
CDR3 DNA: TGTGCCAGTAGTAACCGACTAGCGGGAGGCCACTCCTACAATGAGCAGTTCTTC

V gene: TRBV20-1
D gene: TRBD2
CDR3 length: 13
J gene: TRBJ2-3
clone size: .
CDR3 protein: CSASSGNTDTQYF
CDR3 DNA: TGCAGTGCAAGTAGCGGGAACACAGATACGCAGTATTTT

V gene: TRBV20-1
D gene: .
CDR3 length: 13
J gene: TRBJ2-5
clone size: .
CDR3 protein: CSARAAGQETQYF
CDR3 DNA: TGCAGTGCTAGAGCCGCAGGTCAAGAGACCCAGTACTTC

V gene: TRBV12-3/TRBV12-4
D gene: TRBD2
CDR3 length: 14
J gene: TRBJ2-1
clone size: many
CDR3 protein: CASSLAGVLVEQFF
CDR3 DNA: TGTGCCAGCAGTCTAGCGGGAGTCTTGGTGGAGCAGTTCTTC

V gene: TRBV5-1
D gene: .
CDR3 length: 13
J gene: TRBJ2-3
clone size: many
CDR3 protein: CASSLGGGEAQYF
CDR3 DNA: TGCGCCAGCAGCTTGGGAGGCGGGGAGGCGCAGTATTTT

V gene: TRBV5-1
D gene: .
CDR3 length: 13
J gene: TRBJ1-2
clone size: .
CDR3 protein: CASGLAEAGGYTF
CDR3 DNA: TGCGCCAGCGGCTTGGCCGAGGCGGGGGGCTACACCTTC

V gene: TRBV5-6
D gene: .
CDR3 length: 13
J gene: TRBJ1-1
clone size: many
CDR3 protein: CASTIGTDIGAFF
CDR3 DNA: TGTGCCAGCACTATAGGTACGGACATCGGAGCTTTCTTT

V gene: TRBV11-2
D gene: .
CDR3 length: 15
J gene: TRBJ2-1
clone size: many
CDR3 protein: CASSTWTGVVTEQFF
CDR3 DNA: TGTGCCAGCAGCACCTGGACGGGAGTGGTCACTGAGCAGTTCTTC

V gene: TRBV20-1
D gene: TRBD1
CDR3 length: 13
J gene: TRBJ2-1
clone size: few
CDR3 protein: CSAPGTGNNERFF
CDR3 DNA: TGCAGTGCTCCCGGGACAGGAAACAATGAGCGGTTCTTC

V gene: TRBV27
D gene: .
CDR3 length: 14
J gene: TRBJ2-5
clone size: few
CDR3 protein: CASSSLGARETQYF
CDR3 DNA: TGTGCCAGCAGTTCCCTGGGAGCTCGAGAGACCCAGTACTTC

V gene: TRBV20-1
D gene: .
CDR3 length: 11
J gene: TRBJ1-2
clone size: .
CDR3 protein: CSALPFDGYTF
CDR3 DNA: TGCAGTGCCCTTCCTTTTGATGGCTACACCTTC

V gene: TRBV2
D gene: .
CDR3 length: 13
J gene: TRBJ2-7
clone size: .
CDR3 protein: CASSWDTPYEQYF
CDR3 DNA: TGTGCCAGCAGTTGGGACACCCCCTACGAGCAGTACTTC

V gene: TRBV30
D gene: .
CDR3 length: 13
J gene: TRBJ2-7
clone size: many
CDR3 protein: CAWSIKGWYEQYF
CDR3 DNA: TGTGCCTGGAGTATCAAGGGGTGGTACGAGCAGTACTTC

V gene: TRBV3-1
D gene: .
CDR3 length: 17
J gene: TRBJ1-6
clone size: .
CDR3 protein: CASSQDYFGSGDSPLYF
CDR3 DNA: TGTGCCAGCAGCCAAGATTATTTTGGCAGCGGTGATTCACCCCTCTACTTT

V gene: TRBV29-1
D gene: .
CDR3 length: 13
J gene: TRBJ1-2
clone size: many
CDR3 protein: CSVVNGNKGGYTF
CDR3 DNA: TGCAGCGTTGTAAACGGAAACAAGGGCGGCTACACCTTC

V gene: TRBV20-1
D gene: TRBD1
CDR3 length: 16
J gene: TRBJ1-6
clone size: .
CDR3 protein: CSARDLYRGENSPPHF
CDR3 DNA: TGCAGTGCTAGAGATCTATACAGGGGCGAGAATTCACCCCCCCACTTT

V gene: TRBV12-3/TRBV12-4
D gene: .
CDR3 length: 16
J gene: TRBJ2-2
clone size: many
CDR3 protein: CASSPRRRAGTGELFF
CDR3 DNA: TGTGCCAGCAGTCCCCGACGGAGGGCTGGCACCGGGGAGCTGTTTTTT

V gene: TRBV6-9
D gene: .
CDR3 length: 14
J gene: TRBJ2-5
clone size: few
CDR3 protein: CASSYDSQKETQYF
CDR3 DNA: TGTGCCAGCAGTTACGATAGCCAGAAAGAGACCCAGTACTTC

V gene: TRBV27
D gene: .
CDR3 length: 14
J gene: TRBJ2-1
clone size: many
CDR3 protein: CASSTSIKGYEQFF
CDR3 DNA: TGTGCCAGCAGCACTAGTATCAAGGGCTATGAGCAGTTCTTC

V gene: TRBV5-1
D gene: .
CDR3 length: 14
J gene: TRBJ1-3
clone size: once
CDR3 protein: CASSLGTLGNTICF
CDR3 DNA: TGCGCCAGCAGCCTCGGCACCCTCGGAAACACCATATGTTTT

V gene: TRBV7-8
D gene: .
CDR3 length: 13
J gene: TRBJ1-2
clone size: few
CDR3 protein: CASSTTVLYGYTF
CDR3 DNA: TGTGCCAGCAGCACGACAGTCTTGTATGGCTACACCTTC

V gene: TRBV9
D gene: .
CDR3 length: 16
J gene: TRBJ1-3
clone size: many
CDR3 protein: CASSVDGGFLGNTIYF
CDR3 DNA: TGTGCCAGCAGCGTAGATGGTGGCTTTCTGGGAAACACCATATATTTT

V gene: TRBV18
D gene: TRBD1
CDR3 length: 13
J gene: TRBJ1-1
clone size: few
CDR3 protein: CASSPETGSEAFF
CDR3 DNA: TGTGCCAGCTCACCAGAGACAGGGTCCGAAGCTTTCTTT

V gene: TRBV27
D gene: TRBD2
CDR3 length: 15
J gene: TRBJ2-7
clone size: .
CDR3 protein: CASRDGGLAGVEQYF
CDR3 DNA: TGTGCCAGCAGGGATGGGGGACTAGCGGGAGTCGAGCAGTACTTC

V gene: TRBV5-1
D gene: TRBD1
CDR3 length: 16
J gene: TRBJ1-1
clone size: many
CDR3 protein: CASSSDGQGASTEAFF
CDR3 DNA: TGCGCCAGCAGCTCAGATGGACAGGGGGCGAGCACTGAAGCTTTCTTT

V gene: TRBV12-5
D gene: TRBD2
CDR3 length: 17
J gene: TRBJ2-1
clone size: many
CDR3 protein: CASGLVKKAGGYNEQFF
CDR3 DNA: TGTGCTAGTGGTTTGGTAAAGAAAGCGGGAGGGTACAATGAGCAGTTCTTC

V gene: TRBV29-1
D gene: .
CDR3 length: 12
J gene: TRBJ1-2
clone size: many
CDR3 protein: CSGGDGNYGYTF
CDR3 DNA: TGCAGCGGGGGGGACGGAAACTATGGCTACACCTTC

V gene: TRBV7-8
D gene: .
CDR3 length: 17
J gene: TRBJ1-2
clone size: many
CDR3 protein: CASSSALGPQAYYGYTF
CDR3 DNA: TGTGCCAGCAGCTCTGCTCTAGGGCCTCAGGCATACTATGGCTACACCTTC

V gene: TRBV14
D gene: .
CDR3 length: 17
J gene: TRBJ2-4
clone size: .
CDR3 protein: CASSQGSGGLAKNIQYF
CDR3 DNA: TGTGCCAGCAGCCAAGGTTCAGGGGGACTAGCCAAAAACATTCAGTACTTC

V gene: TRBV6-5
D gene: .
CDR3 length: 15
J gene: TRBJ1-6
clone size: few
CDR3 protein: CASSYQGGENSPLHF
CDR3 DNA: TGTGCCAGCAGTTACCAGGGAGGGGAAAATTCACCCCTCCACTTT

V gene: TRBV19
D gene: .
CDR3 length: 14
J gene: TRBJ2-1
clone size: few
CDR3 protein: CASSILGTAGEQFF
CDR3 DNA: TGTGCCAGTAGTATTCTCGGGACGGCCGGGGAGCAGTTCTTC

V gene: TRBV19
D gene: TRBD1
CDR3 length: 15
J gene: TRBJ1-5
clone size: few
CDR3 protein: CASVRDRSSNQPQHF
CDR3 DNA: TGTGCCAGCGTCCGGGACAGGTCTAGCAATCAGCCCCAGCATTTT

V gene: TRBV6-5
D gene: .
CDR3 length: 16
J gene: TRBJ2-1
clone size: .
CDR3 protein: CASSYRGTSSYNEQFF
CDR3 DNA: TGTGCCAGCAGTTACAGGGGGACTTCCTCCTACAATGAGCAGTTCTTC

V gene: TRBV12-3/TRBV12-4
D gene: .
CDR3 length: 13
J gene: TRBJ2-1
clone size: many
CDR3 protein: CASITVGAHEQFF
CDR3 DNA: TGTGCCAGCATCACTGTGGGCGCTCACGAGCAGTTCTTC

V gene: TRBV2
D gene: .
CDR3 length: 15
J gene: TRBJ2-2
clone size: .
CDR3 protein: CASSTLSGSAGELFF
CDR3 DNA: TGTGCCAGCAGTACCTTGTCAGGTAGCGCCGGGGAGCTGTTTTTT

V gene: TRBV6-2/TRBV6-3
D gene: TRBD2
CDR3 length: 14
J gene: TRBJ2-3
clone size: few
CDR3 protein: CASSYLLSGDTQYF
CDR3 DNA: TGTGCCAGCAGTTACTTACTTAGCGGGGATACGCAGTATTTT

V gene: TRBV27
D gene: .
CDR3 length: 13
J gene: TRBJ2-3
clone size: many
CDR3 protein: CATYQASTDTQYF
CDR3 DNA: TGTGCCACTTACCAGGCAAGCACAGATACGCAGTATTTT

V gene: TRBV3-1
D gene: .
CDR3 length: 14
J gene: TRBJ1-4
clone size: many
CDR3 protein: CASSHRITNEKLFF
CDR3 DNA: TGTGCCAGCAGCCACAGGATCACGAATGAAAAACTGTTTTTT

V gene: TRBV10-3
D gene: TRBD2
CDR3 length: 13
J gene: TRBJ2-3
clone size: many
CDR3 protein: CAIRTSGTDTQYF
CDR3 DNA: TGTGCCATCAGGACTAGCGGGACAGATACGCAGTATTTT

V gene: TRBV20-1
D gene: TRBD1
CDR3 length: 13
J gene: TRBJ2-2
clone size: few
CDR3 protein: CSEGQGVTGELFF
CDR3 DNA: TGCAGTGAAGGACAGGGCGTCACCGGGGAGCTGTTTTTT

V gene: TRBV6-1
D gene: .
CDR3 length: 13
J gene: TRBJ1-3
clone size: many
CDR3 protein: CASRRDGGNTIYF
CDR3 DNA: TGTGCCAGCCGCCGGGACGGTGGAAACACCATATATTTT

V gene: TRBV10-3
D gene: TRBD1
CDR3 length: 13
J gene: TRBJ1-1
clone size: few
CDR3 protein: CATGGQMNTEAFF
CDR3 DNA: TGTGCCACCGGGGGACAGATGAACACTGAAGCTTTCTTT

V gene: TRBV15
D gene: TRBD1
CDR3 length: 15
J gene: TRBJ1-2
clone size: many
CDR3 protein: CATSRVQTGGYGYTF
CDR3 DNA: TGTGCCACCAGCAGGGTACAGACAGGGGGCTATGGCTACACCTTC

V gene: TRBV18
D gene: .
CDR3 length: 16
J gene: TRBJ1-2
clone size: .
CDR3 protein: CASSPPPGTRNYGYTF
CDR3 DNA: TGTGCCAGCTCACCACCTCCCGGGACGAGAAACTATGGCTACACCTTC

V gene: TRBV6-1
D gene: TRBD1
CDR3 length: 14
J gene: TRBJ2-5
clone size: many
CDR3 protein: CAVTEGQRSETQYF
CDR3 DNA: TGTGCCGTAACCGAGGGACAGAGGAGTGAGACCCAGTACTTC

V gene: TRBV27
D gene: .
CDR3 length: 13
J gene: TRBJ2-1
clone size: .
CDR3 protein: CASSIWDSNEQLF
CDR3 DNA: TGTGCCAGCAGTATTTGGGACTCCAATGAGCAGCTCTTC

V gene: TRBV10-1
D gene: .
CDR3 length: 14
J gene: TRBJ2-7
clone size: few
CDR3 protein: CASSDGGKGYEQYF
CDR3 DNA: TGCGCCAGCAGCGATGGGGGGAAAGGCTACGAGCAGTACTTC

V gene: TRBV12-3/TRBV12-4
D gene: TRBD1
CDR3 length: 14
J gene: TRBJ2-3
clone size: many
CDR3 protein: CASTLGTGLNTQYF
CDR3 DNA: TGTGCCAGCACCCTCGGGACAGGGCTAAATACGCAGTATTTT

V gene: TRBV20-1
D gene: TRBD2
CDR3 length: 15
J gene: TRBJ2-7
clone size: many
CDR3 protein: CSADPNVAGRFEQYF
CDR3 DNA: TGCAGTGCGGACCCGAATGTAGCGGGAAGGTTCGAGCAGTACTTC

V gene: TRBV7-8
D gene: TRBD1
CDR3 length: 14
J gene: TRBJ2-1
clone size: many
CDR3 protein: CASRDTRQGYEQFF
CDR3 DNA: TGTGCCAGCAGGGACACTAGACAGGGTTATGAGCAGTTCTTC

V gene: TRBV12-3/TRBV12-4
D gene: TRBD2
CDR3 length: 16
J gene: TRBJ2-2
clone size: many
CDR3 protein: CASRVGLAGGTGELFF
CDR3 DNA: TGTGCCAGCAGGGTCGGGCTAGCGGGAGGAACCGGGGAGCTGTTTTTT

V gene: TRBV9
D gene: .
CDR3 length: 12
J gene: TRBJ1-2
clone size: .
CDR3 protein: CASSQPLNGYTF
CDR3 DNA: TGTGCCAGCAGCCAGCCCTTGAACGGCTACACCTTC

V gene: TRBV11-2
D gene: .
CDR3 length: 14
J gene: TRBJ2-5
clone size: many
CDR3 protein: CASSQGTGQETQYF
CDR3 DNA: TGCGCCAGCAGCCAAGGGACGGGGCAAGAGACCCAGTACTTC